This T cell receptor beta chain comes out of a study of somatic mutations in cytotoxic T cells in rheumatoid arthritis. Clones were read by immunoSEQ multiplex PCR, and TCRdb kept only the in-frame ones, dropping some. The profile shows about 25,000 clones, 82% of them singletons. Regarding the study as a whole: In about an eighth of the roughly 65 patients, the largest CD8+ clone exceeded 20% of CD8+ cells.

The V segment lost 1 base and the J segment 0 bases; nucleotides outside the gene matches: 2. This CDR3 is built from 14 residues. Germline CDR1 reads SQVTM; CDR2 reads ANQGSEA. Comment on this clone: Its antigen is undetermined.

The chain is built from TRBV29-1 and TRBJ2-7; 8 bases map to TRBD1. Sequencing input: CD8+ T cells sorted from blood. This receptor was identified in a man aged 45-60 years in good health. The CDR3 protein is CSVEGTGISYEQYF. CDR3 sequence (DNA): TGCAGCGTTGAAGGGACAGGGATCTCCTACGAGCAGTACTTC.